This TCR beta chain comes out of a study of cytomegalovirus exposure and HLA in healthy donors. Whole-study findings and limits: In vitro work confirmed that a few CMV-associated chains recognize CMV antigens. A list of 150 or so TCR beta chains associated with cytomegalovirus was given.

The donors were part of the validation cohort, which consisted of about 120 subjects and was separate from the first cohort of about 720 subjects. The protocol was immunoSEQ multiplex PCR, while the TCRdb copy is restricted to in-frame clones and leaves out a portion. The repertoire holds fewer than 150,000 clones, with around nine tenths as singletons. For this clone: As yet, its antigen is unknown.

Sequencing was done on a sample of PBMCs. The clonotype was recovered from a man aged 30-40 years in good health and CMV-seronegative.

The CDR3 coding sequence is TGTGCCAGTAGTAGGGGAGCCTACAATGAGCAGTTCTTC. Its translation: CASSRGAYNEQFF. V is TRBV19 and J is TRBJ2-1; D perhaps matches TRBD2 (5 bases). This CDR3 is built from 13 residues. Germline CDR1 and CDR2: LNHDA and SQIVND (reference sequence). V gave up 4 bases and J gave up 2 bases, with 6 bases separating them.